There are a few counts of the clone carrying this TCR beta chain. Its target is unknown. TCRdb called the RT-PCR reads again in MiXCR, with one record for every CDR3 protein. The sample yields about 620,000 distinct CDR3 sequences, roughly 12% seen once. This sample stems from a study of response to subunit inactivated influenza vaccine. Study-level findings and limits: Only a handful of new T cells, the authors suggested, are recruited with each seasonal influenza vaccination.

V lost 1 base and J 4 bases, leaving 11 bases between the germline ends. Per the germline V gene, CDR1 is LGHNA and CDR2 is YSLEER. This CDR3 contains 15 residues. This rearrangement joins TRBV4-3 to TRBJ2-4; D possibly corresponds to TRBD2 (6 bases). The sample here was PBMCs from blood, taken on the day of vaccination. This TCR came from a middle-aged man who received an inactivated influenza vaccine. CDR3 residues: CASSQAPSAKNIQYF. Here the CDR3 DNA reads TGCGCCAGCAGCCAAGCCCCTAGCGCGAAAAACATTCAGTACTTC.